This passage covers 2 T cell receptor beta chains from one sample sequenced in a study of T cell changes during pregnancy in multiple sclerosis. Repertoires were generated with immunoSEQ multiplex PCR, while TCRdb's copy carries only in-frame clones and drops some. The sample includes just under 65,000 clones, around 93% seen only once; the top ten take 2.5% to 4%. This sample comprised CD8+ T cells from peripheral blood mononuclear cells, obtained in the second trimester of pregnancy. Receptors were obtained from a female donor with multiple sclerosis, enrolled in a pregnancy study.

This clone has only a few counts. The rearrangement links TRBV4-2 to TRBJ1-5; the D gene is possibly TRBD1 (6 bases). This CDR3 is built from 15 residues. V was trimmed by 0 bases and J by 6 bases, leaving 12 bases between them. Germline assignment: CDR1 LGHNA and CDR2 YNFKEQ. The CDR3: CASSQEGGDGQPQHF. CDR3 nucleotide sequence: TGTGCCAGCAGCCAAGAAGGGGGGGACGGTCAGCCCCAGCATTTT.

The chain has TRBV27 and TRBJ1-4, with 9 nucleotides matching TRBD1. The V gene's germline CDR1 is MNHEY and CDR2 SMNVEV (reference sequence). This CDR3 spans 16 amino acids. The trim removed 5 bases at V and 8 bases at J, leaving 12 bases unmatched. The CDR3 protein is CASSPYRGRGNEKLFF. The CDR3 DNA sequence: TGTGCCAGCAGTCCGTACAGGGGGCGGGGGAACGAAAAACTGTTTTTT.